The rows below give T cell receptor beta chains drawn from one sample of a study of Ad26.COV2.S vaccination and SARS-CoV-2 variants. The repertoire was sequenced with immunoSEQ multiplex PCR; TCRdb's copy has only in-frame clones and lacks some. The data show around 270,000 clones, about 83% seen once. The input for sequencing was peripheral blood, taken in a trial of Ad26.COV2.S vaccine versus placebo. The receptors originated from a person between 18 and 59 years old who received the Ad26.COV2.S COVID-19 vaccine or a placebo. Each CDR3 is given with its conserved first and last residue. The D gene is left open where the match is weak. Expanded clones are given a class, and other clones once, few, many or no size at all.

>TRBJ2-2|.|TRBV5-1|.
CASTRAGAQYTGELFF
TGCGCCAGCACCAGGGCGGGGGCGCAGTACACCGGGGAGCTGTTTTTT
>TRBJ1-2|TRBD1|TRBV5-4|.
CASSQGTVNYGYTF
TGTGCCAGCAGCCAGGGGACAGTAAACTATGGCTACACCTTC
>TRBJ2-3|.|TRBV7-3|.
CASSLNPTRDTQYF
TGTGCCAGCAGCTTAAACCCCACTAGGGATACGCAGTATTTT
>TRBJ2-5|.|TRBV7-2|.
CASSSSSDETQYF
TGTGCCAGCAGCTCATCTAGTGACGAGACCCAGTACTTC
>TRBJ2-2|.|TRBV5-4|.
CASSSTKMAGELFF
TGTGCCAGCAGCTCTACTAAGATGGCCGGGGAGCTGTTTTTT
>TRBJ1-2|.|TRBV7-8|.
CASSLTIFGYGYTF
TGTGCCAGCAGCTTAACCATCTTCGGATATGGCTACACCTTC
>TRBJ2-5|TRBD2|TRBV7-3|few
CASSELAGGRETQYF
TGTGCCAGCAGCGAACTAGCGGGGGGAAGAGAGACCCAGTACTTC
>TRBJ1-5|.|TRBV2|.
CASRGARSNQPQHF
TGTGCCAGCAGGGGGGCTCGGTCCAATCAGCCCCAGCATTTT
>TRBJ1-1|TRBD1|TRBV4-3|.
CASSQDLVRTGLASDTEAFF
TGCGCCAGCAGCCAAGATCTTGTTAGGACAGGGCTGGCCTCGGACACTGAAGCTTTCTTT
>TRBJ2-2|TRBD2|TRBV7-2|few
CASSLGGLAGVTGELFF
TGTGCCAGCAGCTTAGGAGGACTAGCGGGAGTTACCGGGGAGCTGTTTTTT
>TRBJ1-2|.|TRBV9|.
CASSEIPVVNYGYTF
TGTGCCAGCAGCGAAATCCCGGTGGTGAACTATGGCTACACCTTC
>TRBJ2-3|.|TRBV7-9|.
CASSLVTEDTQYF
TGTGCCAGCAGCTTAGTCACCGAAGATACGCAGTATTTT
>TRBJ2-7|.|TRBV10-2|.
CASSESNQGSYEQYF
TGCGCCAGCAGTGAGTCGAATCAGGGTTCCTACGAGCAGTACTTC
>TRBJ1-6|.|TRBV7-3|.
CASSFQGLYNSPLHF
TGTGCCAGCAGCTTTCAGGGTTTATACAATTCACCCCTCCACTTT
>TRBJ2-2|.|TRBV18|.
CASSVRTGELFF
TGTGCCAGCTCCGTGCGCACCGGGGAGCTGTTTTTT
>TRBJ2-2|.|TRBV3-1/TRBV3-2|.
CASKTANTGELFF
TGTGCCAGTAAGACAGCGAACACCGGGGAGCTGTTTTTT
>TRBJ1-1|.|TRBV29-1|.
CSVARADPRTEAFF
TGCAGCGTTGCTCGGGCAGATCCCAGAACTGAAGCTTTCTTT
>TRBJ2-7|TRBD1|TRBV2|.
CASSPTGKSHEQYF
TGTGCCAGCAGCCCGACAGGGAAGAGTCACGAGCAGTACTTC
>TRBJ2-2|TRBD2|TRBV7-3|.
CASSLASGAGAGELFF
TGTGCCAGCAGCTTAGCCAGCGGAGCGGGAGCCGGGGAGCTGTTTTTT
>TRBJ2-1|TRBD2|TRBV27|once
CASREGLAENNEQFF
TGTGCCAGCAGGGAAGGACTAGCGGAGAACAATGAGCAGTTCTTC
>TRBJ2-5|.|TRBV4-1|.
CASSQVATQETQYF
TGCGCCAGCAGCCAAGTGGCCACTCAAGAGACCCAGTACTTC
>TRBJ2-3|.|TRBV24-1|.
CATSDFGGSTDTQYF
TGTGCCACCAGTGATTTTGGGGGTAGCACAGATACGCAGTATTTT
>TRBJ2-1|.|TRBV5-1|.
CASSLGGVYSYNEQFF
TGCGCCAGCAGCTTGGGTGGGGTCTATTCCTACAATGAGCAGTTCTTC
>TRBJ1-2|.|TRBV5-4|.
CASSLDRPEGYTF
TGTGCCAGCAGCTTGGATCGCCCGGAAGGCTACACCTTC